A single sample is the source of the 17 T cell receptor beta chains below, sequenced in a study of a mutant IDH1 vaccine in newly diagnosed glioma (dated by TCRdb to the early 2020s). Sample time point, as interpreted from the label and publication: week 5, during vaccination. Every vaccine dose consisted of 300 ug of a 20-mer mutant IDH1 peptide in Montanide, administered subcutaneously together with topical imiquimod. Their antigens remain unidentified. The library was obtained by the immunoSEQ multiplex PCR assay. TCRdb took this table from immuneACCESS and kept in-frame rearrangements with V and J called. Such tables lack part of the clones; where checked against another copy, unresolved V genes explain under half of the gap, and the rest is unexplained. For this sample there are 49,000 or so clones; around four fifths appear just once. The ten largest clones take up approximately 2% of the sample.

Material: PBMCs, obtained from a glioma patient whose treatment included an IDH1 peptide vaccine. The receptors here all came from a woman aged 40-49 years with glioma.

The rearrangement uses TRBV7-8 and TRBJ2-4; D possibly corresponds to TRBD1 (5 bases). The V gene lost 1 base and the J gene lost 4 bases, with 11 bases spanning the gap. This CDR3 is 15 amino acids long. The germline V gene has CDR1 SGHVS and CDR2 FQNEAQ. CDR3 nucleotides: TGTGCCAGCAGCTTAGGGGGCCAGGAGAAAAACATTCAGTACTTC. Encoded protein: CASSLGGQEKNIQYF.

This clone was seen a handful of times. This chain joins TRBV19 and TRBJ1-1, with D possibly TRBD1 on 5 matching bases. This CDR3 is 15 amino acids long. The germline gives CDR1 LNHDA, CDR2 SQIVND (reference sequence). Trimming removed 4 bases from V and 4 bases from J, with 16 bases in between. In nucleotides, the CDR3 is TGTGCCAGTAGTACATCCGGGGACCCTTCCACTGAAGCTTTCTTT. It specifies CASSTSGDPSTEAFF.

This rearrangement joins TRBV6-6 to TRBJ1-2; tentatively, D is TRBD1 (5 bases). Germline V gives CDR1 MNHNY, CDR2 SVGAGI (reference sequence). CDR3 length: 12 residues. The germline V and J ends were trimmed by 5 bases and 8 bases, with 12 bases remaining between them. This CDR3 is CASSLTGLGYTF. The CDR3 nucleotides are TGTGCCAGCAGTCTTACAGGCCTCGGCTACACCTTC.

The chain couples TRBV7-2 to TRBJ2-5; D gene unclear. Per the germline V gene, CDR1 is SGHTA and CDR2 is FQGNSA. This CDR3 is 11 amino acids long. Trimming pared 3 bases from V and 1 base from J, leaving 0 bases between. CDR3 nucleotide sequence: TGTGCCAGCAGCTTCCAAGAGACCCAGTACTTC. Amino acids: CASSFQETQYF.

The chain carries TRBV9 and TRBJ2-3; weak D call: TRBD2 (6 bases). Germline values: CDR1 SGDLS, CDR2 YYNGEE. The CDR3 is 13 residues long. V was shortened by 2 bases and J by 7 bases, with 11 bases between the two germline ends. CDR3 DNA: TGTGCCAGCAGCGTGGGACTGTTGAATACGCAGTATTTT. Translated: CASSVGLLNTQYF.

The genes are TRBV18 and TRBJ2-7; maybe TRBD1 (6 bases). The CDR3 runs 12 residues. V was trimmed by 2 bases and J by 5 bases, leaving 7 bases between them. Looked up from germline, CDR1 is KGHSH and CDR2 is LQKENI. The CDR3 protein is CASSPAGDEQYF. CDR3 bases: TGTGCCAGCTCACCAGCAGGGGACGAGCAGTACTTC.

The CDR3: CAWSKGTYSSGNQPQHF. The CDR3 nucleotides read TGTGCCTGGAGTAAAGGGACATATAGTTCGGGAAATCAGCCCCAGCATTTT. The J gene is TRBJ1-5, the V gene TRBV30, with a weak D call TRBD1 (6 bases). V lost 2 bases, J lost 4 bases, and 21 bases lay in between. The CDR3 has 17 residues. CDR1 is GTSNPN and CDR2 is SVGIG in the germline V gene (reference sequence).

This chain links TRBV6-1 with TRBJ1-5, with TRBD1 matching 9 bases. V trimming: 4 bases; J trimming: 7 bases; junction bases outside the gene matches: 8. The CDR3 extends over 15 amino acids. CDR1 is MNHNS, CDR2 SASEGT, per germline. The CDR3 loop reads CASSAEQGAGQPQHF. The CDR3 DNA sequence: TGTGCCAGCAGTGCGGAACAGGGGGCCGGCCAGCCCCAGCATTTT.

The chain recombines TRBV9 with TRBJ2-3; D is uncertain. CDR1 and CDR2 from the germline V gene are SGDLS and YYNGEE. This CDR3 has 12 residues. Between the trimmed V and J ends, which lost 0 bases and 5 bases, there was a span of 4 bases. The CDR3 sequence is CASSVDQDTQYF. The DNA for the CDR3 is TGTGCCAGCAGCGTAGATCAAGATACGCAGTATTTT.

The chain is built from TRBV6-1 and TRBJ1-1; possibly TRBD1 for D (6 bases). The germline V gene encodes CDR1 MNHNS and CDR2 SASEGT. V dropped 5 bases and J dropped 4 bases, with 17 bases sitting between them. CDR3 length: 15 amino acids. The CDR3 DNA reads TGTGCCAGCAGTACTACAGGGAATGGTCCCACTGAAGCTTTCTTT. Protein product: CASSTTGNGPTEAFF.

Points on this clone: One end of the junction fails to match germline, which may point to a read error. This chain connects TRBV9 to TRBJ2-1; D gene ambiguous. Looked up from germline, CDR1 is SGDLS and CDR2 is YYNGEE. This CDR3 is 14 amino acids long. The CDR3 DNA is TGTGCCAGCAGCGTAGGATCCTCCTTCAATGAGCAGTTCTTC. Translating it yields CASSVGSSFNEQFF.

The gene calls are TRBV2 and TRBJ2-3; D gene uncertain. V was clipped by 3 bases and J by 0 bases, with 7 bases between them. The CDR3 loop spans 14 amino acids. Germline V gene lookup returns CDR1 SNHLY and CDR2 FYNNEI. CDR3 DNA sequence: TGTGCCAGCAGTGATTCAGGCAGCACAGATACGCAGTATTTT. Its translation is CASSDSGSTDTQYF.

In its sample, this clone was seen once. J is TRBJ1-2 and V is TRBV10-2; D remains unclear. Germline loops: CDR1 WSHSY, CDR2 SAAADI. The CDR3 sequence is 14 residues long. Between the trimmed V and J ends, which lost 7 bases and 1 base, there was a span of 13 bases. For the CDR3, the DNA is TGCGCCAGCATGCCAGACACCCATAACTATGGCTACACCTTC. Protein: CASMPDTHNYGYTF.

J is TRBJ1-2 and V is TRBV29-1, with 9 bases fitting TRBD1. Germline assignment: CDR1 SQVTM and CDR2 ANQGSEA. J lost 0 bases, V lost 6 bases, and 5 bases had no gene match. The CDR3 consists of 14 residues. CDR3 DNA: TGCAGCGTGTCGGACAGGGGCGCTAACTATGGCTACACCTTC. Its translation is CSVSDRGANYGYTF.

The gene calls are TRBV5-4 and TRBJ1-6; no clear D gene. Germline loops: CDR1 SGHNT, CDR2 YYREEE (reference sequence). There are 15 residues in the CDR3. The V end lost 2 bases, the J end lost 4 bases, and 10 bases lay between the germline ends. The CDR3 is CASSFGSTYNSPLHF. CDR3 nucleotides: TGTGCCAGCAGCTTCGGGAGCACATATAATTCACCCCTCCACTTT.

This chain uses TRBV5-1 with TRBJ2-2; the match to TRBD1 covers 8 bases. The CDR3 contains 14 residues. Losses at the gene ends were 4 bases for V and 6 bases for J; bases not matched to a gene: 5. Germline CDR1 reads SGHRS; CDR2 reads YFSETQ. CDR3 coding DNA: TGCGCCAGCAGCGGACAGGGAGCGGCCGGGGAGCTGTTTTTT. Residues: CASSGQGAAGELFF.

This clone was seen a handful of times. The chain joins TRBV4-2 to TRBJ2-1; TRBD2 might be the D (6 bases). The CDR3 sequence is 14 residues long. The germline V gene has CDR1 LGHNA and CDR2 YNFKEQ. Trimming removed 4 bases from V and 3 bases from J, with 10 bases in between. Here the CDR3 DNA reads TGTGCCAGCAGCCTCGGAGGGGTCTACAATGAGCAGTTCTTC. Protein sequence: CASSLGGVYNEQFF.